This paragraph reports one T cell receptor beta chain. The CDR3 has 13 amino acids. The germline CDR1 and CDR2 sequences are SGHDN and FVKESK. The V end was cut by 2 bases, the J end by 8 bases, with 12 bases between. This sample was taken from a study of blood T cell repertoires in COVID-19. Measured with immunoSEQ multiplex PCR; TCRdb has only the in-frame clones, and not every one. The sample has under 14,000 clones, 70% to 90% seen once. Sequencing used peripheral blood. This clonotype originated in a man aged 30 to 39 with active or convalescent COVID-19. V is TRBV14 and J is TRBJ1-2; D perhaps matches TRBD1 (6 bases). The CDR3 here is CASSQTGLGGYTF. In DNA, the CDR3 is TGTGCCAGCAGCCAAACAGGGCTGGGCGGCTACACCTTC.